This is a list of T cell receptor beta chains from one sample in a study of vaccination and CD4 T cells after COVID-19. No antigen has been identified for these receptors. Each CDR3 protein is one row after TCRdb ran MiXCR on the PCR reads. The table includes about 10,000 distinct CDR3 sequences, about 28% detected once. Sequences were derived from CD4+ T cells from blood, cultured in vitro, sampled after SARS-CoV-2 vaccination. Every receptor here comes from a human donor who had recovered from COVID-19. CDR3s include the opening cysteine and the closing phenylalanine or tryptophan. Each record gives: clone size, D gene, V gene, J gene, CDR3 protein, CDR3 DNA. D genes are given only for firm matches. Expanded clones are given a class, and other clones once, few, many or no size at all.

abundance: .; d_gene: TRBD2; v_gene: TRBV30; j_gene: TRBJ2-3; CDR3aa: CAWTGGASGRATDTQYF; CDR3nt: TGTGCCTGGACCGGAGGGGCTAGCGGGAGGGCCACAGATACGCAGTATTTT
abundance: .; d_gene: .; v_gene: TRBV7-2; j_gene: TRBJ2-3; CDR3aa: CASSLISSTDTQYF; CDR3nt: TGTGCCAGCAGCTTAATATCCAGCACAGATACGCAGTATTTT
abundance: few; d_gene: .; v_gene: TRBV5-4; j_gene: TRBJ1-2; CDR3aa: CASSLAGYGYTF; CDR3nt: TGTGCCAGCAGCTTGGCAGGGTATGGCTACACCTTC
abundance: few; d_gene: TRBD2; v_gene: TRBV19; j_gene: TRBJ2-1; CDR3aa: CASSILPSGRAYNEQFF; CDR3nt: TGTGCCAGTAGTATCTTACCTAGCGGGAGGGCCTACAATGAGCAGTTCTTC
abundance: few; d_gene: .; v_gene: TRBV29-1; j_gene: TRBJ1-1; CDR3aa: CSVRAGFTEAFF; CDR3nt: TGCAGCGTTCGAGCGGGGTTCACTGAAGCTTTCTTT
abundance: .; d_gene: .; v_gene: TRBV6-5; j_gene: TRBJ1-2; CDR3aa: CASSYSGSPTNYGYTF; CDR3nt: TGTGCCAGCAGTTACTCGGGGAGCCCCACTAACTATGGCTACACCTTC
abundance: .; d_gene: .; v_gene: TRBV28; j_gene: TRBJ1-2; CDR3aa: CASMRQGGGYTF; CDR3nt: TGTGCCAGCATGCGGCAGGGAGGTGGCTACACCTTC
abundance: few; d_gene: .; v_gene: TRBV18; j_gene: TRBJ1-1; CDR3aa: CASSPSQNTEAFF; CDR3nt: TGTGCCAGCTCACCATCACAGAACACTGAAGCTTTCTTT
abundance: .; d_gene: .; v_gene: TRBV29-1; j_gene: TRBJ2-4; CDR3aa: CSVESGGLNIQYF; CDR3nt: TGCAGCGTTGAAAGTGGGGGATTAAACATTCAGTACTTC
abundance: .; d_gene: .; v_gene: TRBV4-3; j_gene: TRBJ2-7; CDR3aa: CASSQGGAGYTFYEQYF; CDR3nt: TGCGCCAGCAGCCAAGGGGGGGCAGGTTATACGTTCTACGAGCAGTACTTC
abundance: few; d_gene: TRBD2; v_gene: TRBV19; j_gene: TRBJ2-7; CDR3aa: CASSSGASGRSSYEQYF; CDR3nt: TGTGCCAGTAGCTCGGGAGCTAGCGGCCGGAGCTCCTACGAGCAGTACTTC
abundance: .; d_gene: .; v_gene: TRBV11-2; j_gene: TRBJ1-2; CDR3aa: CASSLDVAGSLNYGYTF; CDR3nt: TGTGCCAGCAGCTTAGATGTGGCAGGGTCTTTGAACTATGGCTACACCTTC
abundance: .; d_gene: .; v_gene: TRBV28; j_gene: TRBJ2-7; CDR3aa: CASNRPLPYEQYF; CDR3nt: TGTGCCAGCAACAGACCTCTGCCCTACGAGCAGTACTTC
abundance: few; d_gene: .; v_gene: TRBV27; j_gene: TRBJ1-6; CDR3aa: CASSRGGGSSPLHF; CDR3nt: TGTGCCAGCAGTCGGGGGGGCGGGAGTTCACCCCTCCACTTT
abundance: .; d_gene: .; v_gene: TRBV7-2; j_gene: TRBJ2-5; CDR3aa: CASSLGGKGQETQYF; CDR3nt: TGTGCCAGCAGCTTAGGGGGGAAGGGGCAAGAGACCCAGTACTTC
abundance: .; d_gene: TRBD2; v_gene: TRBV7-2; j_gene: TRBJ2-2; CDR3aa: CASSLGLAGGNTGELFF; CDR3nt: TGTGCCAGCAGCTTAGGACTAGCGGGAGGGAACACCGGGGAGCTGTTTTTT
abundance: few; d_gene: TRBD1; v_gene: TRBV6-2/TRBV6-3; j_gene: TRBJ1-5; CDR3aa: CASIPRRGLGTHQPQHF; CDR3nt: TGTGCCAGCATCCCCAGGAGGGGGCTAGGGACTCATCAGCCCCAGCATTTT
abundance: .; d_gene: .; v_gene: TRBV18; j_gene: TRBJ2-5; CDR3aa: CASSPSDIQETQYF; CDR3nt: TGTGCCAGCTCACCCTCAGACATCCAAGAGACCCAGTACTTC
abundance: .; d_gene: TRBD1; v_gene: TRBV29-1; j_gene: TRBJ1-5; CDR3aa: CSVRDSGLREPQHF; CDR3nt: TGCAGCGTGCGGGACAGTGGGTTGAGGGAGCCCCAGCATTTT
abundance: .; d_gene: .; v_gene: TRBV6-5; j_gene: TRBJ2-7; CDR3aa: CASSYSGPPSVYEQYF; CDR3nt: TGTGCCAGCAGTTACTCTGGCCCCCCGAGTGTCTACGAGCAGTACTTC
abundance: large; d_gene: .; v_gene: TRBV20-1; j_gene: TRBJ2-4; CDR3aa: CSAFVRMGGPDGRVQYF; CDR3nt: TGCAGTGCTTTCGTTCGAATGGGCGGGCCTGACGGAAGGGTTCAGTACTTC
abundance: .; d_gene: .; v_gene: TRBV7-2; j_gene: TRBJ2-7; CDR3aa: CASSSGLLVYEQYF; CDR3nt: TGTGCCAGCAGTTCCGGACTGTTGGTCTACGAGCAGTACTTC
abundance: few; d_gene: TRBD1; v_gene: TRBV19; j_gene: TRBJ1-2; CDR3aa: CASSLAGTGSGGYTF; CDR3nt: TGTGCCAGTAGTCTGGCCGGGACAGGGAGTGGCGGCTACACCTTC
abundance: few; d_gene: .; v_gene: TRBV15; j_gene: TRBJ1-1; CDR3aa: CATSRDQWGPRKGNTEAFF; CDR3nt: TGTGCCACCAGCAGAGATCAGTGGGGACCAAGAAAGGGGAACACTGAAGCTTTCTTT
abundance: .; d_gene: .; v_gene: TRBV5-1; j_gene: TRBJ1-2; CDR3aa: CASSPEGISGYTF; CDR3nt: TGCGCCAGCAGCCCCGAGGGGATTAGCGGCTACACCTTC
abundance: .; d_gene: TRBD1; v_gene: TRBV5-4; j_gene: TRBJ2-2; CDR3aa: CASKTGANTGELFF; CDR3nt: TGTGCCAGCAAGACAGGGGCGAACACCGGGGAGCTGTTTTTT
abundance: .; d_gene: TRBD1; v_gene: TRBV27; j_gene: TRBJ1-2; CDR3aa: CASSRSGTGLNYGYTF; CDR3nt: TGTGCCAGCAGTCGAAGCGGGACAGGGCTTAACTATGGCTACACCTTC
abundance: medium-sized; d_gene: .; v_gene: TRBV6-1; j_gene: TRBJ1-2; CDR3aa: CASRTPRTAHGGYTF; CDR3nt: TGTGCCAGCAGGACCCCACGGACGGCCCACGGTGGCTACACCTTC
abundance: .; d_gene: .; v_gene: TRBV7-2; j_gene: TRBJ2-7; CDR3aa: CASSLNRFEQYF; CDR3nt: TGTGCCAGCAGCTTAAATCGGTTCGAGCAGTACTTC
abundance: .; d_gene: TRBD1; v_gene: TRBV12-3/TRBV12-4; j_gene: TRBJ1-3; CDR3aa: CASSWGDRNSGNTIYF; CDR3nt: TGTGCCAGCAGTTGGGGGGACAGGAACTCTGGAAACACCATATATTTT
abundance: .; d_gene: .; v_gene: TRBV12-3/TRBV12-4; j_gene: TRBJ1-1; CDR3aa: CASRSRGGSNTEAFF; CDR3nt: TGTGCCAGCAGGTCAAGGGGGGGTTCTAACACTGAAGCTTTCTTT
abundance: .; d_gene: .; v_gene: TRBV7-9; j_gene: TRBJ1-4; CDR3aa: CASSLGQREKLFF; CDR3nt: TGTGCCAGCAGCTTAGGGCAGCGAGAAAAACTGTTTTTT
abundance: .; d_gene: .; v_gene: TRBV7-2; j_gene: TRBJ1-5; CDR3aa: CASSPGADRAYSNQPQHF; CDR3nt: TGTGCCAGCAGCCCCGGGGCGGACCGAGCCTATAGCAATCAGCCCCAGCATTTT
abundance: .; d_gene: TRBD1; v_gene: TRBV19; j_gene: TRBJ1-6; CDR3aa: CASSTRTGTSPLHF; CDR3nt: TGTGCCAGTAGTACCAGGACAGGGACTTCACCCCTCCACTTT
abundance: .; d_gene: TRBD2; v_gene: TRBV6-2/TRBV6-3; j_gene: TRBJ2-2; CDR3aa: CASSKLSSGSRTGELFF; CDR3nt: TGTGCCAGCAGTAAACTATCTAGCGGGAGCAGGACCGGGGAGCTGTTTTTT